One and the same sample provided the 20 T cell receptor beta chains below, sequenced in a study of beta chain features in type 1 diabetes. TCRB transcripts that were expressed got sequenced, as all of the isolated RNA had been reverse transcribed. The table came from immunoSEQ multiplex PCR; TCRdb's copy has only in-frame clones and leaves some out. The data show roughly 170,000 clones, less than 15% seen once. Source material: central memory CD4+ T cells from blood. These receptors were collected from a woman younger than 30 in good health.

The sample holds a few counts of this clone. This chain connects TRBV7-3 to TRBJ1-1, with D perhaps TRBD1 (6 bases). The ends were cut back, 4 bases at V and 5 bases at J, with 11 bases in the middle. The germline V gene has CDR1 SGHTA and CDR2 FQGTGA. The CDR3 spans 13 residues. In DNA form, the CDR3 reads TGTGCCAGCAGCTCCCAGGGGAAAACTGAAGCTTTCTTT. Translating gives CASSSQGKTEAFF.

This clone was observed a handful of times. This chain connects TRBV11-1 to TRBJ2-2; 7 bases line up with TRBD1. From germline, CDR1 is SGHAT and CDR2 FQDESV (reference sequence). CDR3 length equals 15 residues. Trimming took 5 bases from V and 1 from J; bases not matched to a gene: 4. CDR3 region: CASSHRTGNTGELFF. The DNA for the CDR3 is TGTGCCAGCAGCCATCGGACAGGGAACACCGGGGAGCTGTTTTTT.

The chain links TRBV10-3 to TRBJ2-1; 8 nucleotides match TRBD2. This CDR3 comprises 15 residues. V gave up 4 bases and J gave up 5 bases; unmatched junction bases: 7. Germline assignment: CDR1 ENHRY and CDR2 SYGVKD. In nucleotides, the CDR3 is TGTGCCATCAGTGGCCTGACTAGCGAGCACAATGAGCAGTTCTTC. This codes for CAISGLTSEHNEQFF.

The chain couples TRBV11-3 to TRBJ2-1; D remains ambiguous. The germline V gene has CDR1 SGHNT and CDR2 YENEEA. The CDR3 extends over 19 amino acids. The V end lost 5 bases, the J end lost 0 bases, and 23 bases lay between the germline ends. The CDR3 loop is CASSAPRAGPLSSYNEQFF. Written as DNA, the CDR3 is TGTGCCAGCAGCGCCCCCCGCGCAGGCCCACTCAGCTCCTACAATGAGCAGTTCTTC.

The sample holds many counts of this clone. V and J are TRBV9 and TRBJ2-5; 10 bases fit TRBD1. The V segment lost 4 bases and the J segment 5 bases; nucleotides outside the gene matches: 5. CDR1 is SGDLS, CDR2 YYNGEE, per germline. The length of the CDR3 is 14 residues. This chain's CDR3 is CASSPTGGMETQYF. CDR3 DNA sequence: TGTGCCAGCAGCCCGACAGGGGGCATGGAGACCCAGTACTTC.

The genes are TRBV2 and TRBJ2-1; 11 bases line up with TRBD2. Germline-derived CDR1 and CDR2 are SNHLY and FYNNEI. The V gene end was trimmed by 2 bases and the J gene end by 9 bases; junction bases not matched to a gene: 3. There are 14 residues in the CDR3. Here the CDR3 DNA reads TGTGCCAGCAGTGAAACTAGCGGGAGCACTGAGCAGTTCTTC. Translation: CASSETSGSTEQFF.

In this sample, this clone turned up a few times. For the CDR3, the DNA is TGTGCCAGCAGTTTCGGGACAGGGGACATTCAGTACTTC. It yields the protein CASSFGTGDIQYF. This chain connects TRBV2 to TRBJ2-4; 10 bases agree with TRBD1. J was trimmed by 8 bases and V by 5 bases; bases with no gene match: 3. CDR1 SNHLY and CDR2 FYNNEI come from the germline V gene. The CDR3 runs 13 residues.

This clone appeared a few times. The rearrangement joins TRBV7-7 to TRBJ2-2, with D tentatively TRBD2 (5 bases). The germline V gene has CDR1 SSHAT and CDR2 FNYEAQ (reference sequence). Deletions cut 11 bases from V and 3 bases from J, with 13 bases between. The CDR3 has 13 residues. In nucleotides, the CDR3 is TGTGCCTCCCGTCCCGGGGACACCGGGGAGCTGTTTTTT. This gives the protein CASRPGDTGELFF.

A few counts support this clone. This chain joins TRBV9 and TRBJ1-3; 8 bases are shared with TRBD1. The CDR3 spans 15 residues. J gave up 10 bases and V 0 bases, and 9 bases lay outside the gene matches. Germline values: CDR1 SGDLS, CDR2 YYNGEE. As DNA, the CDR3 is TGTGCCAGCAGCGTAGCTGTCGGACAGGGAGTGACCATATATTTT. Residues: CASSVAVGQGVTIYF.

The chain uses TRBV2 and TRBJ2-1; D may be TRBD1 (6 bases). The CDR3 is 15 residues long. V was cut by 5 bases and J by 2 bases, with 13 bases left in between. The germline gives CDR1 SNHLY, CDR2 FYNNEI. CDR3 in amino acids: CASSPEQGAYNEQFF. The CDR3 DNA reads as TGTGCCAGCAGTCCCGAACAGGGTGCCTACAATGAGCAGTTCTTC.

The chain carries TRBV4-2 and TRBJ1-2, with D uncertain. V gave up 0 bases and J gave up 7 bases, with 12 bases separating them. The germline V gene encodes CDR1 LGHNA and CDR2 YNFKEQ. This CDR3 is built from 14 residues. The CDR3 bases are TGTGCCAGCAGCCAAGACACAGTAGTCGGTGGCTACACCTTC. Protein sequence: CASSQDTVVGGYTF.

This clone was detected a few times. V gene TRBV7-9 combines with J gene TRBJ1-1; a possible D gene is TRBD1 (6 bases). Germline CDR1 is SEHNR and CDR2 is FQNEAQ (reference sequence). The CDR3 runs to 13 residues. The V end was cut by 5 bases, the J end by 3 bases, with 10 bases between. The CDR3 DNA sequence: TGTGCCAGCAGCCCTACAGGGTACACTGAAGCTTTCTTT. Amino acid sequence: CASSPTGYTEAFF.

The genes are TRBV7-8 and TRBJ2-3; 7 bases align to TRBD2. Germline V gives CDR1 SGHVS, CDR2 FQNEAQ. The trim removed 8 bases at V and 5 bases at J, leaving 7 bases unmatched. This CDR3 comprises 13 residues. CDR3 in DNA: TGTGCCAGCGCCTGGGGAGGGCGAGATACGCAGTATTTT. This translates into CASAWGGRDTQYF. Combining the CDR3 with reference TRBV7-8 and TRBJ2-3 gives the whole variable domain GAGVSQSPRYKVAKRGQDVALRCDPISGHVSLFWYQQALGQGPEFLTYFQNEAQLDKSGLPSDRFFAERPEGSVSTLKIQRTQQEDSAVYLCASAWGGRDTQYFGPGTRLTVL.

This chain links TRBV7-9 with TRBJ2-5, with a weak D call TRBD2 (5 bases). V shed 5 bases and J shed 2 bases, with 15 bases lying between them. The germline CDR1 and CDR2 sequences are SEHNR and FQNEAQ (reference sequence). The CDR3 has 15 residues. CDR3: CASSPKRRLQETQYF. In DNA, the CDR3 is TGTGCCAGCAGCCCTAAGCGGAGATTACAAGAGACCCAGTACTTC.

The CDR3: CSGDRDGRGEAFF. CDR3 nucleotide sequence: TGCAGCGGCGACAGGGACGGGCGGGGTGAAGCTTTCTTT. The V call is TRBV29-1, the J call TRBJ1-1; TRBD1 aligns across 7 bases. The CDR3 is 13 amino acids. Germline CDR1 and CDR2: SQVTM and ANQGSEA. Losses at the gene ends were 7 bases for V and 7 bases for J; bases not matched to a gene: 12.

This clone was seen a few times. The rearrangement joins TRBV6-5 to TRBJ1-1, with 7 bases that match TRBD1. The CDR3 covers 14 residues. The V segment lost 7 bases and the J segment 8 bases; nucleotides outside the gene matches: 13. The V gene's germline CDR1 is MNHEY and CDR2 SVGAGI. In nucleotides, the CDR3 is TGTGCCAGCACCCAAGGAGGGCAGGGGGGAGAAGCTTTCTTT. Residues: CASTQGGQGGEAFF.

In its sample, this clone was seen a few times. The chain recombines TRBV11-1 with TRBJ2-7; D may be TRBD1 (5 bases). The CDR3 loop spans 15 amino acids. V shed 3 bases and J shed 0 bases, with 12 bases lying between them. Germline V gene data show CDR1 as SGHAT and CDR2 as FQDESV (reference sequence). The CDR3 loop reads CASSFSGQASYEQYF. The CDR3 bases are TGTGCCAGCAGCTTCTCAGGGCAGGCCTCCTACGAGCAGTACTTC.

The chain joins TRBV28 to TRBJ1-5, with D maybe TRBD1 (5 bases). Trimming took 5 bases from V and 0 from J, leaving 14 bases between them. This CDR3 has 16 residues. Looked up from germline, CDR1 is MDHEN and CDR2 is SYDVKM. The CDR3 region is CASSPRGGGSNQPQHF. Here the CDR3 DNA reads TGTGCCAGCAGTCCCCGGGGGGGAGGTAGCAATCAGCCCCAGCATTTT.

CDR3 DNA sequence: TGTGCCAGCACCTACCGGACAGGGCTCACCGGGGAGCTGTTTTTT. Protein sequence: CASTYRTGLTGELFF. The chain links TRBV7-9 to TRBJ2-2; 8 bases map to TRBD1. From germline, CDR1 is SEHNR and CDR2 FQNEAQ (reference sequence). The trim removed 7 bases at V and 4 bases at J, leaving 8 bases unmatched. The length of the CDR3 is 15 residues.

This clone was observed at least ten times. The gene calls are TRBV5-4 and TRBJ2-1; 7 bases align to TRBD1. V dropped 3 bases and J dropped 7; count of bases not matched to a gene: 13. The length of the CDR3 is 16 residues. Germline assignment: CDR1 SGHNT and CDR2 YYREEE (reference sequence). CDR3 nucleotide sequence: TGTGCCAGCAGCTATCCGGGACAGCTTTCTCGGAATGAGCAGTTCTTC. Translation gives CASSYPGQLSRNEQFF. Supplemented by reference TRBV5-4 and TRBJ2-1, the full variable domain reads ETGVTQSPTHLIKTRGQQVTLRCSSQSGHNTVSWYQQALGQGPQFIFQYYREEENGRGNFPPRFSGLQFPNYSSELNVNALELDDSALYLCASSYPGQLSRNEQFFGPGTRLTVL.